The 20 T cell receptor beta chains below were found in one sample sequenced in a study of shared clonotypes between healthy human individuals. Profiled with immunoSEQ multiplex PCR; TCRdb holds only in-frame clones, not every one. The table includes a few million clones, 80% to 95% detected once. Source material: naive CD4+ T cells from PBMCs. Subset here: CD45RA+ positively selected. The receptors stem from a man aged 18 to 35 in good health. Some clones in this sample may be carry-over from other donors' samples.

V usage is TRBV28 and J usage is TRBJ1-5, with no clear D. The CDR3 has 17 residues. V gave up 3 bases and J gave up 0 bases, with 15 bases separating them. Germline V lookup: CDR1 MDHEN, CDR2 SYDVKM. CDR3 amino acids: CASSFNGGRYSNQPQHF. Here the CDR3 DNA reads TGTGCCAGCAGTTTCAATGGTGGCAGATATAGCAATCAGCCCCAGCATTTT.

The V gene is TRBV5-1, the J gene TRBJ2-5; 9 nucleotides match TRBD1. Unmatched junction bases numbered 14, after V lost 7 bases and J lost 10 bases. Germline V gives CDR1 SGHRS, CDR2 YFSETQ. This CDR3 contains 14 residues. The CDR3: CASSLQGAPMDQYF. The DNA for the CDR3 is TGCGCCAGCTCACTACAGGGGGCCCCGATGGACCAGTACTTC.

This sequence joins TRBV10-2 and TRBJ2-1; D remains ambiguous. Germline CDR1 and CDR2: WSHSY and SAAADI. CDR3 size: 13 residues. Trimming took 8 bases from V and 5 from J, leaving 13 bases between them. The CDR3 protein is CASVGWVDNEQFF. The DNA of the CDR3 is TGCGCCAGCGTGGGATGGGTGGACAATGAGCAGTTCTTC.

J is TRBJ2-1 and V is TRBV28; 8 bases line up with TRBD2. This CDR3 region has 15 residues. With 11 bases clipped from V and 0 bases from J, the junction kept 9 bases outside the gene matches. Germline values: CDR1 MDHEN, CDR2 SYDVKM. DNA for the CDR3: TGTGCCGCAACCCGGGGGGGCGCCTCCTACAATGAGCAGTTCTTC. Amino acid sequence: CAATRGGASYNEQFF.

In this sample, this clone turned up a few times. The J gene is TRBJ1-1, the V gene TRBV18; the D is unclear. The CDR3 extends over 18 amino acids. The V and J ends lost 1 base and 0 bases respectively, with 18 bases between them. Germline CDR1 is KGHSH and CDR2 is LQKENI. CDR3 coding DNA: TGTGCCAGCTCACCACGGTTGGGCGACACGTGGATGAACACTGAAGCTTTCTTT. Translation: CASSPRLGDTWMNTEAFF.

V is TRBV7-9 and J is TRBJ1-2; TRBD1 is a possible D gene (5 bases). This CDR3 region has 14 residues. The germline V gene encodes CDR1 SEHNR and CDR2 FQNEAQ (reference sequence). V was shortened by 8 bases and J by 3 bases, with 16 bases between the two germline ends. CDR3 sequence reads: CASAGTFGDYGYTF. The CDR3, as DNA: TGTGCCAGCGCCGGGACCTTCGGGGACTATGGCTACACCTTC.

V is TRBV18 and J is TRBJ2-2, with D possibly being TRBD2 (6 bases). Per the germline V gene, CDR1 is KGHSH and CDR2 is LQKENI. This CDR3 spans 14 amino acids. The V end was cut by 5 bases, the J end by 1 base, with 8 bases between. CDR3 loop: CASSSRGNTGELFF. As DNA, the CDR3 is TGTGCCAGCTCATCGCGGGGGAACACCGGGGAGCTGTTTTTT.

The gene calls are TRBV6-5 and TRBJ1-2; D remains unclear. V lost 2 bases, J lost 1 base, and 11 bases lay in between. Per the germline V gene, CDR1 is MNHEY and CDR2 is SVGAGI. This CDR3 spans 15 amino acids. CDR3 coding DNA: TGTGCCAGCAGTTACACGGCAGGCGTTAACTATGGCTACACCTTC. This sequence encodes CASSYTAGVNYGYTF.

This chain connects TRBV7-3 to TRBJ2-2, with 9 nucleotides matching TRBD1. The CDR3 extends over 16 amino acids. Germline V gene lookup returns CDR1 SGHTA and CDR2 FQGTGA. V dropped 5 bases and J dropped 6; count of bases not matched to a gene: 10. The DNA for the CDR3 is TGTGCCAGCAGCCCGGGACAGGGAGTGTTTGCCGGGGAGCTGTTTTTT. Protein product: CASSPGQGVFAGELFF.

This chain joins TRBV19 and TRBJ1-1; TRBD1 aligns across 12 bases. The CDR3 is 16 residues long. V shed 8 bases, J shed 4 bases, and the junction held 11 bases outside the gene matches. Germline lookup yields CDR1 LNHDA and CDR2 SQIVND (reference sequence). Here the CDR3 DNA reads TGTGCCAGTGGGTCGGGACAGGGGGCCTGGGGCACTGAAGCTTTCTTT. This codes for CASGSGQGAWGTEAFF.

To note about this clone: The same CDR3 can be traced to other DNA sequences in this sample. V is TRBV11-2 and J is TRBJ2-1; TRBD2 matches 13 bases. Trimming removed 4 bases from V and 3 bases from J; junction bases left unmatched: 3. Per germline, CDR1 SGHAT and CDR2 FQNNGV. The CDR3 contains 16 residues. CDR3 region: CASSSRTSGGYNEQFF. The CDR3 nucleotides are TGTGCCAGCAGCTCCAGGACTAGCGGGGGCTACAATGAGCAGTTCTTC.

V gene TRBV7-6 combines with J gene TRBJ2-5, with a possible D match to TRBD1 (6 bases). This CDR3 has 14 amino acids. Trimming shortened V by 5 bases and J by 2 bases, and 12 bases separated the two germline ends. From germline, CDR1 is SGHVS and CDR2 FNYEAQ. CDR3 DNA sequence: TGTGCCAGCAGCCCCAGACAGGCTCAAGAGACCCAGTACTTC. Translation gives CASSPRQAQETQYF.

The chain carries TRBV4-1 and TRBJ1-2; TRBD1 agrees at 11 bases. The V gene's germline CDR1 is MGHRA and CDR2 YSYEKL. This CDR3 has 14 residues. The V gene end was trimmed by 8 bases and the J gene end by 3 bases; junction bases not matched to a gene: 5. CDR3 DNA sequence: TGCGCCAGCGGTCGGGGACAGGGGGACTATGGCTACACCTTC. Translation: CASGRGQGDYGYTF.

Written as DNA, the CDR3 is TGTGCCAGCAGTTACTCGACAGGGACAGATAATTCACCCCTCCACTTT. Its translation: CASSYSTGTDNSPLHF. The chain recombines TRBV6-5 with TRBJ1-6; 7 bases map to TRBD1. The CDR3 is 16 residues long. The ends lost 0 bases at V and 5 bases at J; junction bases unmatched: 4. Germline CDR1 reads MNHEY; CDR2 reads SVGAGI.

The CDR3 reads CAWSGQITGELFF. The CDR3 nucleotides are TGTGCCTGGAGCGGCCAAATCACCGGGGAGCTGTTTTTT. This sequence joins TRBV30 and TRBJ2-2; no clear D. The germline V gene encodes CDR1 GTSNPN and CDR2 SVGIG (reference sequence). This CDR3 spans 13 amino acids. Deletions cut 3 bases from V and 4 bases from J, with 9 bases between.

This chain uses TRBV27 with TRBJ1-1; D gene ambiguous. Germline CDR1 is MNHEY and CDR2 is SMNVEV (reference sequence). The CDR3 has 15 amino acids. Trimming took off 5 bases at V and 1 base at J, with 14 bases between the two ends. CDR3 region: CASSSAGMGNTEAFF. CDR3 sequence (DNA): TGTGCCAGCAGTAGTGCCGGGATGGGGAACACTGAAGCTTTCTTT.

J is TRBJ2-1 and V is TRBV4-2; D is perhaps TRBD1 or TRBD2 (5 bases each). Trimming removed 0 bases from V and 8 bases from J, with 23 bases in between. This CDR3 is built from 18 residues. Germline values: CDR1 LGHNA, CDR2 YNFKEQ. The CDR3 DNA is TGTGCCAGCAGCCAAGAGCCGAGAGGGGCGGGTCTTAGCTATGAGCAGTTCTTC. Amino acids: CASSQEPRGAGLSYEQFF.

The sample holds a few counts of this clone. This chain uses TRBV7-8 with TRBJ1-1; the D gene is possibly TRBD1 (5 bases). The CDR3 is 13 amino acids. Per germline, CDR1 SGHVS and CDR2 FQNEAQ. Between the trimmed V and J ends, which lost 6 bases and 7 bases, there was a span of 15 bases. As DNA, the CDR3 is TGTGCCAGCAGTCCAGGGTCGGGGAGTGAAGCTTTCTTT. This codes for CASSPGSGSEAFF.

The V gene is TRBV11-2, the J gene TRBJ2-7; D not resolved. The CDR3 runs to 14 residues. CDR1 and CDR2 (germline): SGHAT, FQNNGV. V was cut by 5 bases and J by 2 bases, with 13 bases left in between. This CDR3 reads CASSPSWGPYEQYF. The CDR3 DNA reads TGTGCCAGCAGCCCGTCCTGGGGTCCCTACGAGCAGTACTTC.

This chain's CDR3 is CSVGTRLNEQFF. The CDR3 DNA sequence: TGCAGCGTTGGGACTAGGCTTAATGAGCAGTTCTTC. V usage is TRBV29-1 and J usage is TRBJ2-1; 7 bases align to TRBD2. Looked up from germline, CDR1 is SQVTM and CDR2 is ANQGSEA. The CDR3 is 12 residues long. The V gene end was trimmed by 4 bases and the J gene end by 7 bases; junction bases not matched to a gene: 4.